The rows below give T cell receptor beta chains drawn from one sample of a study of cytomegalovirus exposure and HLA in healthy donors. TCRdb's copy holds only in-frame clones and misses some; the assay was immunoSEQ multiplex PCR. The repertoire holds approximately 150,000 clones, with roughly 83% as singletons. Material: PBMCs. These receptors originate from a young man in good health and CMV-seropositive. Each CDR3 is given with its conserved first and last residue. Fields, in order: D gene, J gene, clone size, V gene, CDR3 DNA, CDR3 protein. A D gene is named only where the DNA matches it firmly. Size is stated for part of the rows, as once, few or many counts, or as a class when the clone is expanded.

d_gene: NA
j_gene: TRBJ2-3
abundance: NA
v_gene: TRBV9
CDR3nt: TGTGCCAGCAGCCCCCTAGGAGATACGCAGTATTTT
CDR3aa: CASSPLGDTQYF

d_gene: NA
j_gene: TRBJ2-3
abundance: NA
v_gene: TRBV21-1
CDR3nt: TGTGCCAGCAGCAAACGGGTACCTAGCACAGATACGCAGTATTTT
CDR3aa: CASSKRVPSTDTQYF

d_gene: TRBD2
j_gene: TRBJ2-1
abundance: NA
v_gene: TRBV2
CDR3nt: TGTGCCAGCAGTGAATCCCGGGACTATAGCAATGAGCAGTTCTTC
CDR3aa: CASSESRDYSNEQFF

d_gene: NA
j_gene: TRBJ2-7
abundance: NA
v_gene: TRBV10-3
CDR3nt: TGTGCCATCAGGGCAGGGGAATTGGCCTCCTACGAGCAGTACTTC
CDR3aa: CAIRAGELASYEQYF

d_gene: NA
j_gene: TRBJ2-2
abundance: NA
v_gene: TRBV9
CDR3nt: TGTGCCAGCAGCCCAGGAGATGGGTCCGCCGGGGGCACCGGGGAGCTGTTTTTT
CDR3aa: CASSPGDGSAGGTGELFF

d_gene: TRBD2
j_gene: TRBJ2-3
abundance: NA
v_gene: TRBV5-6
CDR3nt: TGTGCCAGCAGCCCGGGGACTAGCGGGAGTCCAAGCACAGATACGCAGTATTTT
CDR3aa: CASSPGTSGSPSTDTQYF

d_gene: TRBD2
j_gene: TRBJ2-2
abundance: NA
v_gene: TRBV27
CDR3nt: TGTGCCAGTCCCTCTGGCGGGGGGTACGCGAACACCGGGGAGCTGTTTTTT
CDR3aa: CASPSGGGYANTGELFF

d_gene: NA
j_gene: TRBJ1-1
abundance: NA
v_gene: TRBV21-1
CDR3nt: TGTGCCAGCAGCAAAGCGACAGCCCTTGGGTACATGAACACTGAAGCTTTCTTT
CDR3aa: CASSKATALGYMNTEAFF

d_gene: NA
j_gene: TRBJ1-2
abundance: NA
v_gene: TRBV7-8
CDR3nt: TGTGCCAGCAGCTTGTCAGGGCAAGTTTTCTATGGCTACACCTTC
CDR3aa: CASSLSGQVFYGYTF

d_gene: TRBD1
j_gene: TRBJ2-2
abundance: NA
v_gene: TRBV25-1
CDR3nt: TGTGCCAGCAGTGAATCAGGGACAGGGTCTGCCGGGGAGCTGTTTTTT
CDR3aa: CASSESGTGSAGELFF

d_gene: NA
j_gene: TRBJ2-7
abundance: NA
v_gene: TRBV5-4
CDR3nt: TGTGCCAGCAGCCCCGGGGATGCGTCCTACGAGCAGTACTTC
CDR3aa: CASSPGDASYEQYF

d_gene: TRBD1
j_gene: TRBJ2-1
abundance: NA
v_gene: TRBV27
CDR3nt: TGTGCCAGCAGCCACCCCCCCGCGACAGGGGCCAATGAGCAGTTCTTC
CDR3aa: CASSHPPATGANEQFF

d_gene: TRBD1
j_gene: TRBJ1-1
abundance: once
v_gene: TRBV5-6
CDR3nt: TGTGCCAGCAGCTTCGACAGGGGGACTGAAGCTTTCTTT
CDR3aa: CASSFDRGTEAFF

d_gene: NA
j_gene: TRBJ2-3
abundance: NA
v_gene: TRBV29-1
CDR3nt: TGCAGCGTTGAACCCCCAGACTCCACAGATACGCAGTATTTT
CDR3aa: CSVEPPDSTDTQYF

d_gene: NA
j_gene: TRBJ1-5
abundance: NA
v_gene: TRBV19
CDR3nt: TGTGCCAGTAGTATGGACAGTGAGAAGCCCCAGCATTTT
CDR3aa: CASSMDSEKPQHF

d_gene: NA
j_gene: TRBJ1-1
abundance: NA
v_gene: TRBV7-8
CDR3nt: TGTGCCAGCAGCTTAGACCAAACGGGCACTGAAGCTTTCTTT
CDR3aa: CASSLDQTGTEAFF

d_gene: NA
j_gene: TRBJ2-7
abundance: few
v_gene: TRBV6-5
CDR3nt: TGTGCCAGCACCCCAGGGACTTCTCCCGAGCAGTACTTC
CDR3aa: CASTPGTSPEQYF